This T cell receptor beta chain comes out of a study of T cells in localized non-small cell lung cancer. Study-wide points: Owing to sequencing of a solitary tumor region, heterogeneity cannot be discounted. Higher adjacent-lung clonality was associated with shorter survival. Appearance in adjacent lung was seen for a median about 58 of the top 100 tumor clones. Adjacent uninvolved lung had the highest clonality, suggesting focused antigen responses.

Germline V lookup: CDR1 MNHGY, CDR2 SAAAGT. CDR3 length: 13 residues. There are a few counts of this clone. Its antigen remains unidentified. One end of the junction is discordant with germline, which a read error may explain. TCRdb's copy holds only in-frame clones and misses some; the assay was immunoSEQ multiplex PCR. Found here are approximately 11,000 clones, roughly 27% of them singletons; the top ten hold 5.2%. Sequenced here: lung tumor tissue, sampled before any cancer treatment. The chain joins TRBV6-8 to TRBJ2-1, with D unclear. The receptor comes from a man aged 40 to 69 with stage I lung adenocarcinoma. The DNA of the CDR3 is TGTGCCAGCAGTGACTCTCGTGGGGATGAGCAGTTCTTC. Encoded protein: CASSDSRGDEQFF.